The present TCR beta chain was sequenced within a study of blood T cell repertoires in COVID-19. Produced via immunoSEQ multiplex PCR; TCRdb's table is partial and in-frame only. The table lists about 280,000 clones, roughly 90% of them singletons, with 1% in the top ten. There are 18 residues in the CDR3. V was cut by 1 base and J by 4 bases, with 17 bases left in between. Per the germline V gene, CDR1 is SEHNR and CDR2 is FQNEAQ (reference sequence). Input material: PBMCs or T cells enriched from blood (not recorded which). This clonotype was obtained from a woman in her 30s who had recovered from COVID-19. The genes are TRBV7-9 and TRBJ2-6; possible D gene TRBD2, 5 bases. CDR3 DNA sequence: TGTGCCAGCAGCTTAGGCGGCGAGGGCCCCGAGGGGGCCAACGTCCTGACTTTC. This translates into CASSLGGEGPEGANVLTF. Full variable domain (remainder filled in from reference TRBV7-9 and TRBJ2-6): DTGVSQNPRHKITKRGQNVTFRCDPISEHNRLYWYRQTLGQGPEFLTYFQNEAQLEKSRLLSDRFSAERPKGSFSTLEIQRTEQGDSAMYLCASSLGGEGPEGANVLTFGAGSRLTVL.